The clone carrying this T cell receptor beta chain was recorded once. The record originates from a study of blood T cell repertoires in COVID-19. Study as a whole: The United States, Italy and Spain provided the acute and convalescent COVID-19 samples.

With 4 bases removed from V and 0 bases from J, the gap between germline ends came to 7 bases. This CDR3 spans 15 amino acids. From germline, CDR1 is SNHLY and CDR2 FYNNEI. In the original workflow: Quantification of nucleated cells was approximated via reference gene primer amplification. Repertoires were generated with immunoSEQ multiplex PCR, while TCRdb's copy carries only in-frame clones and drops some. That table gives V, J and clone size, and the DNA gave D and trimming. Here the sample spans about 270,000 clones, around 89% being singletons. The chain uses TRBV2 and TRBJ2-6, with D tentatively TRBD1 (6 bases). Material: PBMCs or T cells enriched from blood (not recorded which). This receptor was taken from a woman between 45 and 60 years old who had recovered from COVID-19. DNA of the CDR3: TGTGCCAGCAGTGCACAGGGCTCTGGGGCCAACGTCCTGACTTTC. Residues: CASSAQGSGANVLTF.